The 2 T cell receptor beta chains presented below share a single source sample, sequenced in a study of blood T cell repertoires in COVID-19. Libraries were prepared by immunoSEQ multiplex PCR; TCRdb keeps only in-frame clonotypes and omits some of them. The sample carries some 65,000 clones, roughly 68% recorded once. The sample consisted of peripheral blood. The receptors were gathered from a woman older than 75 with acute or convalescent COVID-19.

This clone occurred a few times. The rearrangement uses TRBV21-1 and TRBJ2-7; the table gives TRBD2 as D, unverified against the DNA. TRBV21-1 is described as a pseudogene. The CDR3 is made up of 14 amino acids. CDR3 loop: CASSKGGVSYEQYF. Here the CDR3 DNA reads TGTGCCAGCAGCAAAGGCGGAGTCTCCTACGAGCAGTACTTC.

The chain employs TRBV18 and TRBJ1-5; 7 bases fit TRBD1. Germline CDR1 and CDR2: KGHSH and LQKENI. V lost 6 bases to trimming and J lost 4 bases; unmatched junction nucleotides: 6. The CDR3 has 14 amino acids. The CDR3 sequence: CASSGDRKNQPQHF. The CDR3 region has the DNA TGTGCCAGCTCGGGGGACAGAAAAAATCAGCCCCAGCATTTT. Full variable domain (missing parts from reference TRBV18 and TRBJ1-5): NAGVMQNPRHLVRRRGQEARLRCSPMKGHSHVYWYRQLPEEGLKFMVYLQKENIIDESGMPKERFSAEFPKEGPSILRIQQVVRGDSAAYFCASSGDRKNQPQHFGDGTRLSIL.